A selection of T cell receptor beta chains follows, all from one sample in a study of blood T cell repertoires in COVID-19. This table comes from immunoSEQ multiplex PCR, and its TCRdb copy is limited to in-frame clones, with some not included. The data hold about 200,000 clones, with nearly 90% observed a single time. The material sequenced was peripheral blood. The receptors stem from a woman aged 40 to 50 who had recovered from COVID-19. Each CDR3 is given with its conserved first and last residue. The order of the fields is CDR3 DNA, CDR3 protein, clone size, CDR3 length, D gene, J gene, V gene. D genes are given only for firm matches. Part of the rows lack a size; the others show once, few, many or a class for expanded clones.

TGCGCCAGCAGACCGGGGGAGTGGGAGAGGGAGACCCAGTACTTC CASRPGEWERETQYF . 15 . TRBJ2-5 TRBV5-1
TGCGCCAGCAGCTTACGCAGGTTTGAGGCGGGGAACACTGAAGCTTTCTTT CASSLRRFEAGNTEAFF few 17 . TRBJ1-1 TRBV5-1
TGTGCCAGCGGGGGGGATAGCAATCAGCCCCAGCATTTT CASGGDSNQPQHF . 13 . TRBJ1-5 TRBV21-1
TGTGCCAGCAGCTTACAGCCGGGAGGAGTAGCCTACGAGCAGTACTTC CASSLQPGGVAYEQYF . 16 TRBD2 TRBJ2-7 TRBV7-2
TGTGCCAGCAGAGGAGCACAAAACGGGACTCGCTACGAGCAGTACTTC CASRGAQNGTRYEQYF . 16 . TRBJ2-7 TRBV7-8
TGTGCCAGCAGTTCCCTCGGACAGGGAGAGGAAAAACTGTTTTTT CASSSLGQGEEKLFF . 15 TRBD1 TRBJ1-4 TRBV27
TGTGCCTGGAGTGAACAGGGGACTGAAGCTTTCTTT CAWSEQGTEAFF . 12 TRBD1 TRBJ1-1 TRBV30
TGTGCCAGCAGTTTAGCTTCGGGGATGAACGAGCAGTACTTC CASSLASGMNEQYF . 14 . TRBJ2-7 TRBV27
TGTGCCAGCAGCGTTGGGACAGGGTGGGGGGAGCTGTTTTTT CASSVGTGWGELFF . 14 TRBD1 TRBJ2-2 TRBV9
TGTGCCAGCAGCCTAGGGGTCCTAAGCGGGAGTGGGACAGATACGCAGTATTTT CASSLGVLSGSGTDTQYF once 18 TRBD2 TRBJ2-3 TRBV4-2
TGTGCCAGCAGCGATAGCGGGAGGGGACGGGGTGAGCAGTTCTTC CASSDSGRGRGEQFF . 15 TRBD2 TRBJ2-1 TRBV7-6
TGTGCCTATATCACTAGCGGGAGGGGGCAGTTCTTC CAYITSGRGQFF . 12 TRBD2 TRBJ2-1 TRBV30
TGTGCCAGTAGTAGGACAGGGGGCTTCTATGGCTACACCTTC CASSRTGGFYGYTF . 14 TRBD1 TRBJ1-2 TRBV19
TGCGCCAGCAGTCAGGACACAGGGGGCTACGAGCAGTACTTC CASSQDTGGYEQYF . 14 TRBD1 TRBJ2-7 TRBV5-1
TGTGCCAGCAGCCCCAACCCGAGGACAGGGGAAGAGACCCAGTACTTC CASSPNPRTGEETQYF . 16 TRBD1 TRBJ2-5 TRBV4-2
TGTGCCAGCAGCTTACTGACAGGGACCTCTGGGGCCAACGTCCTGACTTTC CASSLLTGTSGANVLTF . 17 TRBD1 TRBJ2-6 TRBV7-9
TGTGCCAGCAGCTTACCCCTAGCGGGGCATAGAGAGACCCAGTACTTC CASSLPLAGHRETQYF . 16 TRBD2 TRBJ2-5 TRBV5-4
TGTGCCAGCAGTAGCGCGGGGGCGGCTAATGAAAAACTGTTTTTT CASSSAGAANEKLFF once 15 . TRBJ1-4 TRBV27
TGTGCCAGCAGCGCCAGGGGGCGCACAGATACGCAGTATTTT CASSARGRTDTQYF . 14 TRBD1 TRBJ2-3 TRBV9
TGTGCCACCAGTGTAGCGGGAGTGGGAACAGATACGCAGTATTTT CATSVAGVGTDTQYF . 15 TRBD2 TRBJ2-3 TRBV24-1
TGTGCCAGCAGTTTTGGAGGCGGGACGAACACTGAAGCTTTCTTT CASSFGGGTNTEAFF . 15 . TRBJ1-1 TRBV27
TGTGCCAGCCAGGGGAACAGCGATGGCTACACCTTC CASQGNSDGYTF once 12 . TRBJ1-2 TRBV6-5
TGTGCCAGCAGCTTAGTGTGGCTGATCGCCAACAATGAGCAGTTCTTC CASSLVWLIANNEQFF once 16 . TRBJ2-1 TRBV11-2
TGTGCCAGTAGTGGGGGACTAGCGGGAGTTAACGAGCAGTTCTTC CASSGGLAGVNEQFF . 15 TRBD2 TRBJ2-1 TRBV19
TGTGCCAGCAGCTCTAAGAATCAAAATCAGCCCCAGCATTTT CASSSKNQNQPQHF . 14 . TRBJ1-5 TRBV7-2
TGCGCCAGCAGACGGACTAGAGAGGTGGATGAGCAGTTCTTC CASRRTREVDEQFF once 14 TRBD2 TRBJ2-1 TRBV5-1
TGTGCCAGCAGCCCAGACAGAGGTACGCAGTATTTT CASSPDRGTQYF . 12 . TRBJ2-3 TRBV14
TGTGCCAGCGGGGGGGGAGCTAACTATGGCTACACCTTC CASGGGANYGYTF . 13 . TRBJ1-2 TRBV28
TGTGCCAGTAGTATAGACCGGGAGACACCGAGGGGGCAAAACACTGAAGCTTTCTTT CASSIDRETPRGQNTEAFF . 19 TRBD1 TRBJ1-1 TRBV19
TGTGCCAGCAGACAGACAGGGGGAGGAAACACCATATATTTT CASRQTGGGNTIYF few 14 TRBD1 TRBJ1-3 TRBV11-2
TGCAGTGCTAGTGGGGGGGCGGGAGGCAGCACAGATACGCAGTATTTT CSASGGAGGSTDTQYF . 16 TRBD2 TRBJ2-3 TRBV20-1
TGTGCCAGCAGTTTATCGGGCGGGAGGGCCTCCTACAATGAGCAGTTCTTC CASSLSGGRASYNEQFF . 17 TRBD2 TRBJ2-1 TRBV27
TGTGCCAGTATACAGGGCGGGAGCGCAGATACGCAGTATTTT CASIQGGSADTQYF . 14 . TRBJ2-3 TRBV19
TGTGCCAGTAGTCCCTGGACAGGCTCTGGAAACACCATATATTTT CASSPWTGSGNTIYF . 15 TRBD1 TRBJ1-3 TRBV19
TGCGCCAGCAGTCGAAAGGACAGAGAATCGGTCTACGAGCAGTACTTC CASSRKDRESVYEQYF . 16 . TRBJ2-7 TRBV23-1
TGTGCCAGCAGCCGCGATAGCGGGACATACAATGAGCAGTTCTTC CASSRDSGTYNEQFF . 15 TRBD2 TRBJ2-1 TRBV14
TGTGCCAGCAGTTACGGGACTAGCGGGGAAGAGCAGTACTTC CASSYGTSGEEQYF . 14 TRBD2 TRBJ2-7 TRBV27